A single sample is the source of the 21 T cell receptor beta chains below, sequenced in a study of a mutant IDH1 vaccine in newly diagnosed glioma. For these receptors, no antigen is known. Time point reported: week 5, during vaccination. Doses of 300 ug of mutant IDH1 20-mer peptide were given with topical imiquimod. Using immunoSEQ multiplex PCR, the repertoire was profiled, and TCRdb retains in-frame clones only, with some absent. This sample has tens of thousands of clones, with roughly 81% found just once. The source material was PBMCs, sampled from a glioma patient whose treatment included an IDH1 peptide vaccine. These receptors were taken from a man aged 50 to 59 with glioma.

This rearrangement joins TRBV23-1 to TRBJ2-1; TRBD1 matches at 10 bases. TRBV23-1 is flagged as an ORF with uncertain function. The V segment lost 4 bases and the J segment 3 bases; nucleotides outside the gene matches: 3. The CDR3 extends over 15 amino acids. The CDR3 DNA sequence: TGCGCCAGCAGTCTCCGGGACAGGGGCTACAATGAGCAGTTCTTC. It encodes CASSLRDRGYNEQFF.

A few counts support this clone. The chain employs TRBV28 and TRBJ1-4, with a tentative D call TRBD1 (5 bases). The CDR3 sequence is 15 residues long. From germline, CDR1 is MDHEN and CDR2 SYDVKM. The V end was cut by 3 bases, the J end by 13 bases, with 21 bases between. CDR3 DNA sequence: TGTGCCAGCAGTTTTCCCACCGGGGCAAGGGAAGGACTGTTTTTT. Translation gives CASSFPTGAREGLFF.

This chain uses TRBV7-8 with TRBJ2-7; 7 bases map to TRBD2. The germline gives CDR1 SGHVS, CDR2 FQNEAQ. Germline trimming cut 6 bases from V and 3 bases from J; bases unmatched to any gene: 5. The CDR3 is 13 residues long. Here the CDR3 reads CASRAGQGYEQYF. The CDR3 DNA reads TGTGCCAGCAGAGCGGGGCAGGGCTACGAGCAGTACTTC.

V gene TRBV5-1 combines with J gene TRBJ2-2, with 7 bases fitting TRBD1. The germline V gene has CDR1 SGHRS and CDR2 YFSETQ. V gave up 5 bases and J gave up 6 bases; unmatched junction bases: 4. The CDR3 consists of 13 residues. The CDR3 sequence is CASRTGMPGELFF. The CDR3 DNA is TGCGCCAGCAGGACAGGGATGCCCGGGGAGCTGTTTTTT.

The chain joins TRBV7-9 to TRBJ2-5; TRBD2 is a possible D gene (5 bases). The CDR3 runs to 14 residues. The germline V gene has CDR1 SEHNR and CDR2 FQNEAQ (reference sequence). V was clipped by 5 bases and J by 1 base, with 11 bases between them. CDR3 residues: CASSTRVLQETQYF. CDR3 nucleotides: TGTGCCAGCAGCACTAGAGTCCTCCAAGAGACCCAGTACTTC.

This chain uses TRBV10-3 with TRBJ1-5; D is unresolved. Per germline, CDR1 ENHRY and CDR2 SYGVKD. V was shortened by 2 bases and J by 4 bases, with 6 bases between the two germline ends. This CDR3 has 13 residues. Here the CDR3 reads CAISESGNQPQHF. The CDR3 nucleotides read TGTGCCATCAGTGAGAGCGGGAATCAGCCCCAGCATTTT.

The chain is built from TRBV5-1 and TRBJ1-1, with a weak D call TRBD1 (5 bases). CDR3 size: 16 residues. In germline, CDR1 is SGHRS, CDR2 YFSETQ. Trimming removed 1 base from V and 5 bases from J, with 18 bases in between. CDR3: CASSLNHVGRETEAFF. The CDR3 region has the DNA TGCGCCAGCAGCTTGAACCATGTGGGCAGGGAAACTGAAGCTTTCTTT.

The chain has TRBV29-1 and TRBJ1-5; 8 bases map to TRBD1. Germline V lookup: CDR1 SQVTM, CDR2 ANQGSEA. The CDR3 runs 14 residues. Trimming at V came to 5 bases and at J to 5 bases, leaving 8 bases not matched to a gene. CDR3 sequence: CSVTTGDRDQPQHF. The CDR3 bases are TGCAGCGTTACGACAGGGGATAGGGATCAGCCCCAGCATTTT.

The chain joins TRBV30 to TRBJ2-2; 9 bases line up with TRBD2. J lost 4 bases, V lost 3 bases, and 3 bases had no gene match. Per germline, CDR1 GTSNPN and CDR2 SVGIG (reference sequence). CDR3 length: 14 amino acids. The CDR3 protein is CAWRRGGTTGELFF. DNA for the CDR3: TGTGCCTGGAGGCGGGGGGGGACCACCGGGGAGCTGTTTTTT.

V and J are TRBV7-9 and TRBJ1-4; the D is unclear. From germline, CDR1 is SEHNR and CDR2 FQNEAQ (reference sequence). The V gene lost 4 bases and the J gene lost 3 bases, with 9 bases spanning the gap. The CDR3 is made up of 14 amino acids. The chain's CDR3 is CASSSAGSNEKLFF. The CDR3 bases are TGTGCCAGCAGCTCCGCCGGGTCTAATGAAAAACTGTTTTTT.

The V and J genes are TRBV5-1 and TRBJ1-1; 8 nucleotides agree with TRBD1. The germline V gene has CDR1 SGHRS and CDR2 YFSETQ. V lost 7 bases and J lost 5; bases outside the gene matches: 10. The CDR3 loop spans 14 amino acids. The CDR3 region is CASSDTGGTTEAFF. Here the CDR3 DNA reads TGCGCCAGCTCGGATACAGGGGGGACTACTGAAGCTTTCTTT. The entire variable domain, with the rest obtained from reference TRBV5-1 and TRBJ1-1, is as follows: KAGVTQTPRYLIKTRGQQVTLSCSPISGHRSVSWYQQTPGQGLQFLFEYFSETQRNKGNFPGRFSGRQFSNSRSEMNVSTLELGDSALYLCASSDTGGTTEAFFGQGTRLTVV.

The chain couples TRBV10-2 to TRBJ2-3, with 8 positions matching TRBD2. This CDR3 region has 15 residues. Germline lookup yields CDR1 WSHSY and CDR2 SAAADI. The junction had 4 bases not matched to a gene; V was cut back by 3 bases and J by 2 bases. The CDR3 region is CASSDLAGTTDTQYF. The CDR3, as DNA: TGCGCCAGCAGTGACCTAGCGGGCACCACAGATACGCAGTATTTT.

The chain combines TRBV20-1 with TRBJ2-7; perhaps TRBD1 as D (6 bases). Germline V gives CDR1 DFQATT, CDR2 SNEGSKA (reference sequence). The CDR3 sequence is 11 residues long. Trimming took 8 bases from V and 5 from J, leaving 13 bases between them. The CDR3 bases are TGCAGTACGGTTCGACAGGACGAGCAGTACTTC. Translating gives CSTVRQDEQYF.

This clone appeared a single time. V gene TRBV18 combines with J gene TRBJ1-1; no reliable D call. The length of the CDR3 is 13 residues. Germline CDR1 KGHSH, CDR2 LQKENI. Trimming removed 8 bases from V and 1 base from J, with 11 bases in between. The CDR3 here is CASARGRNTEAFF. Written as DNA, the CDR3 is TGTGCCAGCGCCCGAGGGCGGAACACTGAAGCTTTCTTT. Complete variable domain (other parts from reference TRBV18 and TRBJ1-1): NAGVMQNPRHLVRRRGQEARLRCSPMKGHSHVYWYRQLPEEGLKFMVYLQKENIIDESGMPKERFSAEFPKEGPSILRIQQVVRGDSAAYFCASARGRNTEAFFGQGTRLTVV.

This sequence joins TRBV19 and TRBJ1-4; 7 bases agree with TRBD1. J lost 4 bases, V lost 3 bases, and 5 bases had no gene match. The CDR3 is 15 amino acids. Germline-derived CDR1 and CDR2 are LNHDA and SQIVND (reference sequence). The CDR3: CASSIYTGDNEKLFF. The CDR3 DNA sequence: TGTGCCAGTAGTATTTATACAGGGGATAATGAAAAACTGTTTTTT.

This chain links TRBV2 with TRBJ1-5; TRBD1 might be the D (5 bases). Trimming pared 3 bases from V and 3 bases from J, leaving 9 bases between. The CDR3 extends over 14 amino acids. Germline V gene lookup returns CDR1 SNHLY and CDR2 FYNNEI. CDR3 sequence (DNA): TGTGCCAGCAGTGACAGGGCGGCCAATCAGCCCCAGCATTTT. Protein product: CASSDRAANQPQHF.

The chain is built from TRBV18 and TRBJ2-2; D is unresolved. Germline assignment: CDR1 KGHSH and CDR2 LQKENI. This CDR3 has 14 amino acids. Trimming left V 5 bases short and J 6 bases short, with 13 bases between. CDR3 DNA sequence: TGTGCCAGCTCATTCTCAAAAGTCCCCGGGGAGCTGTTTTTT. Encoded protein: CASSFSKVPGELFF.

The CDR3 nucleotides are TGTGCCACCTACCCGCCAGGAAAAGAGACCCAGTACTTC. Translated, it gives CATYPPGKETQYF. V is TRBV25-1 and J is TRBJ2-5; D ambiguous. The germline V gene has CDR1 MGHDK and CDR2 SYGVNS. The CDR3 consists of 13 residues. Trimming took off 10 bases at V and 3 bases at J, with 15 bases between the two ends.

This clone has just one count. This chain links TRBV7-9 with TRBJ2-1; D is undetermined. This CDR3 region has 10 residues. Germline V CDR1 and CDR2: SEHNR, FQNEAQ (reference sequence). V was trimmed by 4 bases and J by 7 bases, leaving 2 bases between them. Here the CDR3 DNA reads TGTGCCAGCAGCTCGAATGAGCAGTTCTTC. Its protein product is CASSSNEQFF.

This chain uses TRBV5-1 with TRBJ1-4; no firm D call. Trimming stripped 2 bases from V and 12 bases from J, with 11 bases between. CDR1 is SGHRS and CDR2 is YFSETQ in the germline V gene. CDR3 size: 12 residues. The CDR3 nucleotides read TGCGCCAGCAGCTTAAGGCGTGAGGAACTGTTTTTT. Its translation: CASSLRREELFF. Using reference TRBV5-1 and TRBJ1-4 for the parts outside the CDR3, the full variable domain is KAGVTQTPRYLIKTRGQQVTLSCSPISGHRSVSWYQQTPGQGLQFLFEYFSETQRNKGNFPGRFSGRQFSNSRSEMNVSTLELGDSALYLCASSLRREELFFGSGTQLSVL.

V and J are TRBV5-6 and TRBJ2-7; D remains unclear. The germline gives CDR1 SGHDT, CDR2 YYEEEE. The CDR3 totals 11 residues. Trimming cost V 1 base and J 5 bases, with 4 bases left between them. This CDR3 reads CASSLNNEQYF. The CDR3 DNA is TGTGCCAGCAGCTTGAACAACGAGCAGTACTTC.